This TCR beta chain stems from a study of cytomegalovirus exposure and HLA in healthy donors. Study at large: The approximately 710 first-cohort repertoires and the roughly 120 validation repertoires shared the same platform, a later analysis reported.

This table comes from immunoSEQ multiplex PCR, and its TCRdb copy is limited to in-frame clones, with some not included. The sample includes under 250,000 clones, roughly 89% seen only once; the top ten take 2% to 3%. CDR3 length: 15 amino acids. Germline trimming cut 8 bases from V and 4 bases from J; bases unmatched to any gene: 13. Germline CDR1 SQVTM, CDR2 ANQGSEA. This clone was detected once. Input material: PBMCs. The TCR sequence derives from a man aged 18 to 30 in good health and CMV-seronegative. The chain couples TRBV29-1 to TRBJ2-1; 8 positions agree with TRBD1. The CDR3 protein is CSTPKQGVGYNEQFF. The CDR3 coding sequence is TGCAGCACTCCAAAACAGGGGGTGGGTTACAATGAGCAGTTCTTC.